Listed below are T cell receptor beta chains from one sample, sequenced in a study of response to subunit inactivated influenza vaccine. A single record per CDR3 protein comes from TCRdb applying MiXCR to the RT-PCR reads. This sample has 500,000 to 600,000 distinct CDR3 sequences, with about 7.6% found just once. The source material was PBMCs from blood, sampled around 25 months after vaccination. The receptors here all came from a man in his fifties or sixties who received an inactivated influenza vaccine. CDR3s leave out the opening cysteine and the closing phenylalanine or tryptophan. Fields, in order: J gene, CDR3 length, D gene, V gene, CDR3 protein. The D gene is left open where the match is weak.

j_gene: TRBJ2-2
len: 12
d_gene: -
v_gene: TRBV4-1
CDR3aa: ASSQAGVAGELF

j_gene: TRBJ2-3
len: 14
d_gene: TRBD2
v_gene: TRBV27
CDR3aa: ASSLYGGAGTDTQY

j_gene: TRBJ2-2
len: 12
d_gene: -
v_gene: TRBV7-9
CDR3aa: ASETEANTGELF

j_gene: TRBJ2-1
len: 12
d_gene: -
v_gene: TRBV20-1
CDR3aa: SARYQRVYNEQF

j_gene: TRBJ1-2
len: 12
d_gene: TRBD1
v_gene: TRBV7-2
CDR3aa: ASSPSPGGYGYT

j_gene: TRBJ1-1
len: 14
d_gene: -
v_gene: TRBV4-2
CDR3aa: ASSQGAGRSNTEAF

j_gene: TRBJ2-7
len: 12
d_gene: TRBD2
v_gene: TRBV28
CDR3aa: ASSFQAGIYEQY

j_gene: TRBJ2-3
len: 13
d_gene: TRBD1
v_gene: TRBV5-4
CDR3aa: ASSTTGESTDTQY

j_gene: TRBJ2-1
len: 10
d_gene: -
v_gene: TRBV29-1
CDR3aa: SAWELGNEQF

j_gene: TRBJ2-3
len: 13
d_gene: TRBD2
v_gene: TRBV7-3
CDR3aa: ASSLVAGMTDTQY

j_gene: TRBJ2-1
len: 11
d_gene: -
v_gene: TRBV5-1
CDR3aa: ASSLNQNNEQF

j_gene: TRBJ2-3
len: 11
d_gene: -
v_gene: TRBV7-9
CDR3aa: ASSPAQGLPQY

j_gene: TRBJ2-5
len: 12
d_gene: -
v_gene: TRBV9
CDR3aa: ASSVGEEQETQY

j_gene: TRBJ1-4
len: 16
d_gene: TRBD1
v_gene: TRBV4-1
CDR3aa: ASRSGTGARLANEKLF

j_gene: TRBJ1-2
len: 10
d_gene: -
v_gene: TRBV29-1
CDR3aa: SAEGAGYGYT

j_gene: TRBJ2-1
len: 13
d_gene: -
v_gene: TRBV20-1
CDR3aa: SANPVTTRYNEQF

j_gene: TRBJ2-3
len: 11
d_gene: -
v_gene: TRBV5-6
CDR3aa: ASSLLFADTQY

j_gene: TRBJ1-6
len: 13
d_gene: TRBD1
v_gene: TRBV7-9
CDR3aa: ASSVGTGYGSPLH

j_gene: TRBJ2-3
len: 13
d_gene: -
v_gene: TRBV9
CDR3aa: ASSVGGWARDTQY

j_gene: TRBJ2-7
len: 14
d_gene: -
v_gene: TRBV7-9
CDR3aa: ASSSGGPYPSYEQY

j_gene: TRBJ1-1
len: 12
d_gene: -
v_gene: TRBV7-9
CDR3aa: ASSLEGFRTEAF

j_gene: TRBJ2-1
len: 12
d_gene: TRBD1
v_gene: TRBV2
CDR3aa: ASIPGGPSNEQF

j_gene: TRBJ1-2
len: 12
d_gene: TRBD1
v_gene: TRBV19
CDR3aa: ASKRTGGSGGYT

j_gene: TRBJ2-6
len: 17
d_gene: TRBD1
v_gene: TRBV4-1
CDR3aa: ASSQEGQGGSSGANVLT

j_gene: TRBJ2-7
len: 9
d_gene: -
v_gene: TRBV24-1
CDR3aa: ATSDLGIQY

j_gene: TRBJ2-7
len: 11
d_gene: -
v_gene: TRBV6-6
CDR3aa: AGMGVTLYEQY

j_gene: TRBJ2-7
len: 13
d_gene: TRBD2
v_gene: TRBV2
CDR3aa: ASGTTLAGEDEQY

j_gene: TRBJ2-3
len: 13
d_gene: -
v_gene: TRBV4-3
CDR3aa: ASSHDTHGADTQY

j_gene: TRBJ2-3
len: 12
d_gene: -
v_gene: TRBV24-1
CDR3aa: ATSDSVFTDTQY

j_gene: TRBJ2-3
len: 13
d_gene: TRBD2
v_gene: TRBV9
CDR3aa: ASSVEAGGADTQY

j_gene: TRBJ2-2
len: 14
d_gene: TRBD2
v_gene: TRBV3-1
CDR3aa: ASSHLAGAHTGELF

j_gene: TRBJ1-1
len: 10
d_gene: -
v_gene: TRBV12-3/TRBV12-4
CDR3aa: ASIGGGPEAF

j_gene: TRBJ2-7
len: 13
d_gene: TRBD2
v_gene: TRBV20-1
CDR3aa: SARVPTSGRPEQY

j_gene: TRBJ2-3
len: 18
d_gene: -
v_gene: TRBV5-6
CDR3aa: ASSSPQGTKNKLTTDTQY

j_gene: TRBJ1-2
len: 12
d_gene: -
v_gene: TRBV5-4
CDR3aa: ASRLTGANYGYT

j_gene: TRBJ1-1
len: 10
d_gene: -
v_gene: TRBV20-1
CDR3aa: SARDNTNEAF

j_gene: TRBJ2-7
len: 12
d_gene: TRBD1
v_gene: TRBV5-5
CDR3aa: ASSSQGARYEQY

j_gene: TRBJ2-1
len: 11
d_gene: -
v_gene: TRBV10-3
CDR3aa: AISESRGREQF

j_gene: TRBJ2-2
len: 13
d_gene: TRBD2
v_gene: TRBV25-1
CDR3aa: ASSASGFNTGELF

j_gene: TRBJ2-1
len: 11
d_gene: TRBD1
v_gene: TRBV2
CDR3aa: ASSVRDRGTWL

j_gene: TRBJ2-1
len: 13
d_gene: TRBD2
v_gene: TRBV6-5
CDR3aa: ASSLRLAPYNEQF

j_gene: TRBJ2-1
len: 12
d_gene: -
v_gene: TRBV20-1
CDR3aa: SASRFSSYNEQF

j_gene: TRBJ1-5
len: 11
d_gene: -
v_gene: TRBV20-1
CDR3aa: SASAHSNQPQH

j_gene: TRBJ2-1
len: 17
d_gene: TRBD2
v_gene: TRBV2
CDR3aa: ASTRKGLAGASGENEQF

j_gene: TRBJ1-2
len: 13
d_gene: TRBD1
v_gene: TRBV7-2
CDR3aa: ASSLVTGGNYGYT

j_gene: TRBJ1-2
len: 10
d_gene: TRBD1
v_gene: TRBV10-3
CDR3aa: AISGTGRGYT

j_gene: TRBJ1-5
len: 14
d_gene: TRBD1
v_gene: TRBV28
CDR3aa: ASSRQGSGINQPQH

j_gene: TRBJ2-7
len: 8
d_gene: -
v_gene: TRBV20-1
CDR3aa: SPHGNEQY

j_gene: TRBJ2-3
len: 15
d_gene: TRBD1
v_gene: TRBV20-1
CDR3aa: SANSEQDRGRTDTQY

j_gene: TRBJ2-2
len: 15
d_gene: TRBD2
v_gene: TRBV18
CDR3aa: ASSRPLRTSGTGELF

j_gene: TRBJ2-3
len: 14
d_gene: -
v_gene: TRBV5-5
CDR3aa: ASSLGGDYLSDTQY

j_gene: TRBJ2-7
len: 13
d_gene: TRBD1
v_gene: TRBV6-1
CDR3aa: ASSRDRRISYEQY

j_gene: TRBJ1-2
len: 13
d_gene: TRBD1
v_gene: TRBV5-1
CDR3aa: ASSGSAGQFYGYT

j_gene: TRBJ2-1
len: 16
d_gene: -
v_gene: TRBV11-3
CDR3aa: ASTIQRSGGLTYNEQF